This T cell receptor beta chain was profiled in a study of cytotoxic CD8 clonotypes in ibrutinib-treated CLL. About the study: The authors obtained response samples at a median of about 11 months of treatment, range 6 to 36.

The assay was immunoSEQ multiplex PCR, and TCRdb's table has in-frame clones only and misses some. The data hold some 150,000 clones, with 70% to 90% observed a single time. Comment on this clone: The antigen is undetermined.

Study observations and caveats: Clonality was higher at baseline than in age-matched healthy donors and tracked circulating CD8+ T-cell counts.

The sequence was obtained from a human donor with chronic lymphocytic leukemia. The sequences come from PBMCs, collected after 36 months of ibrutinib treatment.

The CDR3 DNA is TGCGCCAGCAGCTTGGAAGGGAATGAAGATACGCAGTATTTT. This translates into CASSLEGNEDTQYF. The V call is TRBV5-1, the J call TRBJ2-3, with no clear D. The germline V and J ends were trimmed by 0 bases and 5 bases, with 10 bases remaining between them. This CDR3 is 14 amino acids long. Germline CDR1 and CDR2: SGHRS and YFSETQ.